The 4 T cell receptor beta chains below come from one sample, sequenced in a study of PD-1 blockade in classical Hodgkin lymphoma. Time point defined: cycle 4 day 1 (C4D1), after 5 to 7 weeks of nivolumab. Every patient relapsed after autologous stem cell transplantation, and brentuximab vedotin exposure varied. Assay used: immunoSEQ multiplex PCR; TCRdb lists only in-frame clones, some missing. The data hold about 25,000 clones, with about 86% observed a single time. This sample comprised peripheral blood mononuclear cells (PBMCs), obtained before the fourth cycle of nivolumab. The receptors come from a human donor with classical Hodgkin lymphoma.

This clone was recorded once. V gene TRBV2 combines with J gene TRBJ1-6; possibly TRBD1 for D (6 bases). CDR3 length: 17 residues. Trimming removed 2 bases from V and 3 bases from J, with 14 bases in between. Looked up from germline, CDR1 is SNHLY and CDR2 is FYNNEI. This CDR3 reads CASSERGGGVYNSPLHF. The CDR3 DNA sequence: TGTGCCAGCAGTGAAAGGGGGGGAGGGGTCTATAATTCACCCCTCCACTTT.

The count of this clone is one. CDR3 in DNA: TGTGCCAGCATGATTAGGGACAGCTATGGCTACACCTTC. Amino acid sequence: CASMIRDSYGYTF. This chain connects TRBV28 to TRBJ1-2; 7 bases agree with TRBD1. The length of the CDR3 is 13 residues. With 7 bases clipped from V and 4 bases from J, the junction kept 6 bases outside the gene matches. Germline V gene sequence: CDR1 MDHEN, CDR2 SYDVKM.

The J gene is TRBJ2-1, the V gene TRBV9, with a possible D match to TRBD1 (6 bases). V shed 0 bases and J shed 1 base, with 8 bases lying between them. Germline CDR1 and CDR2: SGDLS and YYNGEE. CDR3 length: 15 residues. The CDR3 bases are TGTGCCAGCAGCGTAGAGGGGGAATCCTACAATGAGCAGTTCTTC. Protein sequence: CASSVEGESYNEQFF.

The V gene is TRBV28, the J gene TRBJ2-7, with D uncertain. The CDR3 loop spans 15 amino acids. Germline V gene sequence: CDR1 MDHEN, CDR2 SYDVKM. V was clipped by 6 bases and J by 0 bases, with 15 bases between them. CDR3: CASSPAHVGSYEQYF. CDR3 bases: TGTGCCAGCAGCCCGGCCCACGTAGGCTCCTACGAGCAGTACTTC. The variable domain in full, completed from reference TRBV28 and TRBJ2-7, reads DVKVTQSSRYLVKRTGEKVFLECVQDMDHENMFWYRQDPGLGLRLIYFSYDVKMKEKGDIPEGYSVSREKKERFSLILESASTNQTSMYLCASSPAHVGSYEQYFGPGTRLTVT.